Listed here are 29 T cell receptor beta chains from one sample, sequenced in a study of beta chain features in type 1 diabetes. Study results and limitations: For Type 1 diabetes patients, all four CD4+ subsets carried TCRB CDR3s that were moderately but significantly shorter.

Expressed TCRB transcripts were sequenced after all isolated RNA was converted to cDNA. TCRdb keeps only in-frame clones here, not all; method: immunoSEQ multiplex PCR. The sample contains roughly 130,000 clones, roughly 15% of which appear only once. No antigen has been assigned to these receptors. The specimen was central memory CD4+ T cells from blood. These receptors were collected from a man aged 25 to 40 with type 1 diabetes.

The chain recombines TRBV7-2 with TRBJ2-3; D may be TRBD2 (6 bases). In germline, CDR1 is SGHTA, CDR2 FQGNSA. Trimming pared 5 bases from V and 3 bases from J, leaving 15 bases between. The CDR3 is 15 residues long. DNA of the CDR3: TGTGCCAGCAGCCGGTGGAGGGGTGAGACAGATACGCAGTATTTT. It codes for CASSRWRGETDTQYF.

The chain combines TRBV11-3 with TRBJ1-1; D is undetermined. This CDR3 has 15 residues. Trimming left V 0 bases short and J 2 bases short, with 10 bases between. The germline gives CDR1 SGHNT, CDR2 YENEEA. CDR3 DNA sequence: TGTGCCAGCAGCTTAGATACAGTCTTAAACACTGAAGCTTTCTTT. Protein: CASSLDTVLNTEAFF.

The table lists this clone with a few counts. CDR3 region: CASIVGQGKNYGYTF. CDR3 in DNA: TGTGCCAGCATAGTCGGACAGGGAAAAAACTATGGCTACACCTTC. The V and J genes are TRBV28 and TRBJ1-2, with TRBD1 matching over 8 bases. CDR3 length equals 15 residues. With V trimmed by 7 bases and J by 2 bases, 9 bases remained unmatched. Germline lookup yields CDR1 MDHEN and CDR2 SYDVKM.

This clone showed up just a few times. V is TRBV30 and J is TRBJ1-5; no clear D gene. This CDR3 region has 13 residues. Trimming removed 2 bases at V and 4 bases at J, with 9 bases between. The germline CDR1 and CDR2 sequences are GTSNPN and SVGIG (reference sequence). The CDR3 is CAWSRLPNQPQHF. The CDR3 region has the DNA TGTGCCTGGAGTCGCCTCCCTAATCAGCCCCAGCATTTT.

DNA for the CDR3: TGTGCCAGCAGCCAATCTACAGGGTGGACTGGCTACACCTTC. Encoded protein: CASSQSTGWTGYTF. The rearrangement joins TRBV4-2 to TRBJ1-2; D is possibly TRBD1 (6 bases). Germline CDR1 reads LGHNA; CDR2 reads YNFKEQ. The V gene lost 2 bases and the J gene lost 7 bases, with 14 bases spanning the gap. The CDR3 runs to 14 residues.

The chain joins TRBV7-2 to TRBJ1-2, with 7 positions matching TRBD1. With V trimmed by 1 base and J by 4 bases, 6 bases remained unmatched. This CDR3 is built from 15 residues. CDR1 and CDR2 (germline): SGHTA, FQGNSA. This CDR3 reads CASSLERHRGYGYTF. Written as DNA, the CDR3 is TGTGCCAGCAGCTTAGAGAGACACAGGGGCTATGGCTACACCTTC.

CDR3 in amino acids: CASSPLEGALDEQYF. The CDR3 region has the DNA TGTGCCAGCAGCCCTCTAGAGGGGGCCTTGGATGAGCAGTACTTC. The V call is TRBV4-2, the J call TRBJ2-7; TRBD1 agrees at 7 bases. V shed 4 bases and J 7 bases; nucleotides not matched to a gene: 13. The CDR3 length is 15 residues. Germline V gene data show CDR1 as LGHNA and CDR2 as YNFKEQ.

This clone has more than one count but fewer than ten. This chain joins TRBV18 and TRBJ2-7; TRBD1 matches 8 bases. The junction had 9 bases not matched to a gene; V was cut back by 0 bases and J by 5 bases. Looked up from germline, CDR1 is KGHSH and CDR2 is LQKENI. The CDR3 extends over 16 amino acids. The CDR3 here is CASSPPVAGGLNEQYF. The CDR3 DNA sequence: TGTGCCAGCTCACCACCGGTAGCAGGGGGCTTGAACGAGCAGTACTTC.

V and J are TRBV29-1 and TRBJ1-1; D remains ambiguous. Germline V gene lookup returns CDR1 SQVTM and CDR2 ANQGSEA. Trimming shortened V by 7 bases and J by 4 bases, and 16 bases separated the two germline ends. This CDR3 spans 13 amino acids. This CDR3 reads CSGKQTIGTEAFF. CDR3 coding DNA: TGCAGCGGGAAGCAAACCATCGGCACTGAAGCTTTCTTT.

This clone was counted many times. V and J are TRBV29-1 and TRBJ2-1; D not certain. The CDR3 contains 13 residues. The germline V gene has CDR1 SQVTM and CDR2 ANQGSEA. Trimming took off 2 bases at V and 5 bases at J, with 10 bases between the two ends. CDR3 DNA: TGCAGCGTTGAACCCCAGGTAGACAATGAGCAGTTCTTC. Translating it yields CSVEPQVDNEQFF.

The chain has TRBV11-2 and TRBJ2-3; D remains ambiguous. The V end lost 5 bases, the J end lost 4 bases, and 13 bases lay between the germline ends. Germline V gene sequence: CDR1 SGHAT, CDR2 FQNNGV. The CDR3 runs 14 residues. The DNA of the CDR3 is TGTGCCAGCAGCCTAGGCTGGAGCGCAGATACGCAGTATTTT. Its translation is CASSLGWSADTQYF.

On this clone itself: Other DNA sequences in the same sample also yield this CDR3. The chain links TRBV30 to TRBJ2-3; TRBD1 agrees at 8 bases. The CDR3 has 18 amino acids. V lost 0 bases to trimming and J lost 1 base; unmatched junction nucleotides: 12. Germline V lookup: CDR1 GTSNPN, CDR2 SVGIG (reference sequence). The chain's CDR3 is CAWSVTAGGLMGTDTQYF. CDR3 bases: TGTGCCTGGAGTGTAACGGCAGGGGGCCTTATGGGCACAGATACGCAGTATTTT.

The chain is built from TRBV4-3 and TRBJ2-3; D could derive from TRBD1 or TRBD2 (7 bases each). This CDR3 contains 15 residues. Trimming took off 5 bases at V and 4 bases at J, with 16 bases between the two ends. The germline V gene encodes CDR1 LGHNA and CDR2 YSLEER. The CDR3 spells CASSWGGGRADTQYF. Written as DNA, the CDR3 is TGCGCCAGCAGCTGGGGAGGGGGCAGGGCAGATACGCAGTATTTT.

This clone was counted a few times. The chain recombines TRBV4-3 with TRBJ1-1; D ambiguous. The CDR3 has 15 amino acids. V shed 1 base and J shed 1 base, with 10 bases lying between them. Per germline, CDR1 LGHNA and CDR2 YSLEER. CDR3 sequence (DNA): TGCGCCAGCAGCCAAGCGATAACCGAGAACACTGAAGCTTTCTTT. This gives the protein CASSQAITENTEAFF.

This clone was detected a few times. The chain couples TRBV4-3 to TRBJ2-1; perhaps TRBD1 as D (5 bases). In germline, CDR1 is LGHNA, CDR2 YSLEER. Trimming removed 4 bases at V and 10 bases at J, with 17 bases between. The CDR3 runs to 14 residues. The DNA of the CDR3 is TGCGCCAGCAGCCCCATGATCCTACCAGGGGAGCAGTTCTTC. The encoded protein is CASSPMILPGEQFF.

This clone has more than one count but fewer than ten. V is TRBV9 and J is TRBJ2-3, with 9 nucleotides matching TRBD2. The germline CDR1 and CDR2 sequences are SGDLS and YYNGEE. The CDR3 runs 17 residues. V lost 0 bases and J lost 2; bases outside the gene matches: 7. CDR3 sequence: CASSVGGSGGLTDTQYF. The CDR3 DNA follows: TGTGCCAGCAGCGTAGGGGGTAGCGGGGGCCTCACAGATACGCAGTATTTT. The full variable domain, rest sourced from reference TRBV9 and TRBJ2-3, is DSGVTQTPKHLITATGQRVTLRCSPRSGDLSVYWYQQSLDQGLQFLIQYYNGEERAKGNILERFSAQQFPDLHSELNLSSLELGDSALYFCASSVGGSGGLTDTQYFGPGTRLTVL.

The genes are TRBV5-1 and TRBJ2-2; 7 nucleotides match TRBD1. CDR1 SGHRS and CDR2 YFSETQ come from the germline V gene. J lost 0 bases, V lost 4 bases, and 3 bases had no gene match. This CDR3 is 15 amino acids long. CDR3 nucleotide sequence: TGCGCCAGCAGCACCGGGACAGCGAACACCGGGGAGCTGTTTTTT. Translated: CASSTGTANTGELFF.

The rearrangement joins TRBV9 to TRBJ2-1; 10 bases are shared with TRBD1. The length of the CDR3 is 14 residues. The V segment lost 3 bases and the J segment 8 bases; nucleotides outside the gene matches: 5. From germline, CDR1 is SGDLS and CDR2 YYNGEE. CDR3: CASSDRDRGHEQFF. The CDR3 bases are TGTGCCAGCAGCGACCGGGACAGGGGACATGAGCAGTTCTTC. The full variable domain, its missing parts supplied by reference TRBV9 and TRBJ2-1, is DSGVTQTPKHLITATGQRVTLRCSPRSGDLSVYWYQQSLDQGLQFLIQYYNGEERAKGNILERFSAQQFPDLHSELNLSSLELGDSALYFCASSDRDRGHEQFFGPGTRLTVL.

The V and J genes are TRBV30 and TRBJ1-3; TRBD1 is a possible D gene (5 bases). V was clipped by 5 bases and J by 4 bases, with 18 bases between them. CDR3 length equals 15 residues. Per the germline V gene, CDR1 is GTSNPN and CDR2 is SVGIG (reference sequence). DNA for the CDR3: TGTGCCTGGCAGGGACGACTTAGCTCAGGAAACACCATATATTTT. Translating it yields CAWQGRLSSGNTIYF.

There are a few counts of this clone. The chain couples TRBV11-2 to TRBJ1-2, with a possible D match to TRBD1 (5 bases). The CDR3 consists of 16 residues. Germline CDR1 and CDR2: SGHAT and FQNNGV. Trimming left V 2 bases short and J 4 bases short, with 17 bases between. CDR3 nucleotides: TGTGCCAGCAGCTTAACATCCAGGGAGCCCGCCTATGGCTACACCTTC. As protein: CASSLTSREPAYGYTF.

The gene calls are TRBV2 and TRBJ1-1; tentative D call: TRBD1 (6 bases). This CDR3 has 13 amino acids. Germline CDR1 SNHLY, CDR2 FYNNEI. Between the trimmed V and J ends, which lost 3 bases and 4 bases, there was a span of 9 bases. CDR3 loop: CASSDSGATEAFF. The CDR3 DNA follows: TGTGCCAGCAGTGATTCAGGGGCCACTGAAGCTTTCTTT.

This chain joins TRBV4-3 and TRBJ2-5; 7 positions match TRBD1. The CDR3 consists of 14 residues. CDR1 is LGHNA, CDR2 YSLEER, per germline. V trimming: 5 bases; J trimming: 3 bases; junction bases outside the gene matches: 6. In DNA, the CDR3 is TGCGCCAGCAGCTTGGATACAGGGGAAGAGACCCAGTACTTC. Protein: CASSLDTGEETQYF.

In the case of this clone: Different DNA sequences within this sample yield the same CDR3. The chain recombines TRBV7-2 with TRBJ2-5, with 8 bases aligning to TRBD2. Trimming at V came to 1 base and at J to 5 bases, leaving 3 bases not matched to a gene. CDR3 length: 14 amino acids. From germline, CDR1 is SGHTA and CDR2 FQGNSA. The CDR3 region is CASSLGGGRETQYF. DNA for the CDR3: TGTGCCAGCAGCTTAGGGGGCGGGAGGGAGACCCAGTACTTC.

This chain's CDR3 is CSAYGQQETQYF. The CDR3 nucleotides are TGCAGCGCCTACGGACAGCAAGAGACCCAGTACTTC. The chain employs TRBV29-1 and TRBJ2-5; tentatively, D is TRBD1 (6 bases). Looked up from germline, CDR1 is SQVTM and CDR2 is ANQGSEA. The CDR3 is 12 amino acids. V was cut by 7 bases and J by 2 bases, with 11 bases left in between.

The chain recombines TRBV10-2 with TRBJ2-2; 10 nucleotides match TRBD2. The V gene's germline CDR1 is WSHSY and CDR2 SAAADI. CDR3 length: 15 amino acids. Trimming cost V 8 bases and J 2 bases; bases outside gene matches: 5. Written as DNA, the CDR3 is TGCGCCAGCCGTACTAGCGGGGTAAACACCGGGGAGCTGTTTTTT. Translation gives CASRTSGVNTGELFF.

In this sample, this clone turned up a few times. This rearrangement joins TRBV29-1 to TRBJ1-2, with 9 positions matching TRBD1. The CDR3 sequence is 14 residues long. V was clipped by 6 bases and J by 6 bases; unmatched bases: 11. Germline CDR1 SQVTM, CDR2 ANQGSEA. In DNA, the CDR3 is TGCAGCGTCGTCCCGGGACAGGGACGAAATGGCTACACCTTC. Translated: CSVVPGQGRNGYTF.

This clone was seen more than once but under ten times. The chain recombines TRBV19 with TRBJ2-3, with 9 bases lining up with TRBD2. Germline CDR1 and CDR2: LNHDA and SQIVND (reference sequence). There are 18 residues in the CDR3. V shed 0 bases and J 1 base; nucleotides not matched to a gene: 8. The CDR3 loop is CASSIDRAAGGGTDTQYF. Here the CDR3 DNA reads TGTGCCAGTAGTATAGATCGCGCAGCGGGGGGCGGCACAGATACGCAGTATTTT.

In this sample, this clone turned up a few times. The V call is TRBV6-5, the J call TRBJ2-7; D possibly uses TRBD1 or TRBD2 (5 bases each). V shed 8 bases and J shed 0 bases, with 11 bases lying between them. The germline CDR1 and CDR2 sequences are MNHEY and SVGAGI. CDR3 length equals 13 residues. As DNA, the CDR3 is TGTGCCAGCGTCTCTGGGGGCTCCTACGAGCAGTACTTC. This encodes CASVSGGSYEQYF.

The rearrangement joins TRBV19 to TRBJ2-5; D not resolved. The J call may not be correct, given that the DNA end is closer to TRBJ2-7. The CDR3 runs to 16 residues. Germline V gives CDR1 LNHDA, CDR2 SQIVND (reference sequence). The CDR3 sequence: CASSLRMGGDSYEQYF. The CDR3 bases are TGTGCCAGTAGCCTGCGTATGGGCGGTGATTCCTACGAGCAGTACTTC.